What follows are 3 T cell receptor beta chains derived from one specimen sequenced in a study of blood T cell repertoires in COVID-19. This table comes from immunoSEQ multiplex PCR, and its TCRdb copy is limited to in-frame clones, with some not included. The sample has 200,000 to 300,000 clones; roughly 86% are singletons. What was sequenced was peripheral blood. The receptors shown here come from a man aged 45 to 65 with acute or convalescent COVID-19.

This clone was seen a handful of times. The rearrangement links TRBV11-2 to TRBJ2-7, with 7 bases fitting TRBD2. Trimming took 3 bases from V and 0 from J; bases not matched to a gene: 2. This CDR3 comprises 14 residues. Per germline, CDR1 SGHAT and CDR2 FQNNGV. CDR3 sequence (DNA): TGTGCCAGCAGCTTGGGGGGGAGCTCCTACGAGCAGTACTTC. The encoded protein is CASSLGGSSYEQYF.

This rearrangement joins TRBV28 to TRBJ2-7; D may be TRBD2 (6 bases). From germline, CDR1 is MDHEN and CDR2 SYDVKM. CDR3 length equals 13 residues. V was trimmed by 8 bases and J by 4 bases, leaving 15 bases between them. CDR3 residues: CASLGTGLYEQYF. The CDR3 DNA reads TGTGCCAGCCTCGGGACTGGACTTTACGAGCAGTACTTC.

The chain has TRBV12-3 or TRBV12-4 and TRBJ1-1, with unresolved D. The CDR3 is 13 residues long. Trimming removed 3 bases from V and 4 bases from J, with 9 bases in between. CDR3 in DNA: TGTGCCAGCAGTTTCGAGGGAGTCACTGAAGCTTTCTTT. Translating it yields CASSFEGVTEAFF.